This is a list of T cell receptor beta chains from one sample in a study of blood T cell repertoires in COVID-19. Libraries were prepared by immunoSEQ multiplex PCR; TCRdb keeps only in-frame clonotypes and omits some of them. The sample has about 140,000 clones, roughly 82% seen once. Specimen: peripheral blood. The receptor source for this set is a man in his fifties or sixties with active or convalescent COVID-19. The CDR3 runs from the conserved cysteine through the conserved F or W. The order of the fields is CDR3 protein, CDR3 DNA, D gene, V gene, clone size, J gene. D genes are given only for firm matches. Clone size appears in some rows only: once, few, many, or a class for an expanded clone.

CDR3aa: CAWSDFGAPNYGYTF
CDR3nt: TGTGCCTGGAGTGACTTTGGGGCCCCTAACTATGGCTACACCTTC
d_gene: NA
v_gene: TRBV30
abundance: once
j_gene: TRBJ1-2

CDR3aa: CASSLDSNYGYTF
CDR3nt: TGCGCCAGCAGCTTGGACAGTAACTATGGCTACACCTTC
d_gene: NA
v_gene: TRBV5-1
abundance: NA
j_gene: TRBJ1-2

CDR3aa: CASSFPLNSGNTIYF
CDR3nt: TGTGCCAGCAGCTTTCCACTGAACTCTGGAAACACCATATATTTT
d_gene: NA
v_gene: TRBV7-2
abundance: once
j_gene: TRBJ1-3

CDR3aa: CASSLGWESGNTIYF
CDR3nt: TGTGCCAGCAGCTTGGGTTGGGAGTCTGGAAACACCATATATTTT
d_gene: NA
v_gene: TRBV5-4
abundance: NA
j_gene: TRBJ1-3

CDR3aa: CASSFTQGNYGYTF
CDR3nt: TGTGCCAGCAGTTTTACCCAGGGAAACTATGGCTACACCTTC
d_gene: NA
v_gene: TRBV27
abundance: once
j_gene: TRBJ1-2

CDR3aa: CASSYYYRDSPLHF
CDR3nt: TGTGCCAGCAGTTACTACTACAGGGATTCACCCCTCCACTTT
d_gene: NA
v_gene: TRBV6-2/TRBV6-3
abundance: NA
j_gene: TRBJ1-6

CDR3aa: CAWSVEGALGGTEAFF
CDR3nt: TGTGCCTGGAGTGTGGAGGGGGCCCTGGGGGGCACTGAAGCTTTCTTT
d_gene: TRBD1
v_gene: TRBV30
abundance: NA
j_gene: TRBJ1-1

CDR3aa: CASSYNRGVGGELFF
CDR3nt: TGTGCCAGCAGTTACAATCGGGGAGTCGGCGGGGAGCTGTTTTTT
d_gene: NA
v_gene: TRBV6-5
abundance: NA
j_gene: TRBJ2-2

CDR3aa: CASSPQGAAPLLGTQYF
CDR3nt: TGTGCCAGCAGCCCCCAGGGGGCCGCCCCATTATTAGGGACCCAGTACTTC
d_gene: TRBD1
v_gene: TRBV3-1/TRBV3-2
abundance: NA
j_gene: TRBJ2-5

CDR3aa: CASSLWAGSNNSPLHF
CDR3nt: TGCGCCAGCAGCTTGTGGGCAGGATCGAATAATTCACCCCTCCACTTT
d_gene: NA
v_gene: TRBV5-1
abundance: few
j_gene: TRBJ1-6

CDR3aa: CASSSRVLALSSYNEQFF
CDR3nt: TGTGCCAGCAGCTCCCGGGTCCTCGCACTGAGCTCCTACAATGAGCAGTTCTTC
d_gene: NA
v_gene: TRBV5-5
abundance: NA
j_gene: TRBJ2-1

CDR3aa: CASSPTGTVNTEAFF
CDR3nt: TGTGCCAGCTCACCTACTGGGACAGTGAACACTGAAGCTTTCTTT
d_gene: TRBD1
v_gene: TRBV18
abundance: NA
j_gene: TRBJ1-1

CDR3aa: CASSNPSQVKQFF
CDR3nt: TGTGCCAGTAGTAACCCGTCTCAGGTGAAGCAGTTCTTC
d_gene: NA
v_gene: TRBV19
abundance: NA
j_gene: TRBJ2-1

CDR3aa: CASSLSDRGRYGYTF
CDR3nt: TGTGCCAGCAGCTTATCGGACAGGGGGCGTTATGGCTACACCTTC
d_gene: TRBD1
v_gene: TRBV11-3
abundance: NA
j_gene: TRBJ1-2

CDR3aa: CASSLGTSLREKEPQHF
CDR3nt: TGCGCCAGCAGCTTGGGGACGTCTTTGAGGGAAAAGGAGCCCCAGCATTTT
d_gene: NA
v_gene: TRBV5-1
abundance: NA
j_gene: TRBJ1-5

CDR3aa: CASSLVGRGTYEQYF
CDR3nt: TGTGCCAGCAGCTTAGTGGGCAGGGGGACCTACGAGCAGTACTTC
d_gene: TRBD1
v_gene: TRBV11-3
abundance: NA
j_gene: TRBJ2-7

CDR3aa: CASSYPRTGTNTEAFF
CDR3nt: TGTGCCAGCAGTTACCCCCGGACAGGGACGAACACTGAAGCTTTCTTT
d_gene: TRBD1
v_gene: TRBV6-2/TRBV6-3
abundance: NA
j_gene: TRBJ1-1

CDR3aa: CASSLEGNYGYTF
CDR3nt: TGTGCCAGCAGCTTAGAGGGGAACTATGGCTACACCTTC
d_gene: NA
v_gene: TRBV7-2
abundance: NA
j_gene: TRBJ1-2

CDR3aa: CASSLARGQHPNQPQHF
CDR3nt: TGTGCCAGCAGCTTAGCTAGGGGACAGCATCCCAATCAGCCCCAGCATTTT
d_gene: TRBD1
v_gene: TRBV11-2
abundance: NA
j_gene: TRBJ1-5

CDR3aa: CASSLRDRSNYGYTF
CDR3nt: TGTGCCAGCTCACTACGGGACAGGAGTAACTATGGCTACACCTTC
d_gene: TRBD1
v_gene: TRBV18
abundance: NA
j_gene: TRBJ1-2

CDR3aa: CASSVDRPDREGTDTQYF
CDR3nt: TGTGCCAGCAGCGTAGATAGGCCCGACAGGGAAGGCACAGATACGCAGTATTTT
d_gene: TRBD1
v_gene: TRBV9
abundance: NA
j_gene: TRBJ2-3

CDR3aa: CASSLNRRPQTYEQYF
CDR3nt: TGTGCCAGCAGCTTGAATCGGAGACCGCAGACCTACGAGCAGTACTTC
d_gene: NA
v_gene: TRBV7-2
abundance: NA
j_gene: TRBJ2-7

CDR3aa: CASSQVGDGSNQPQHF
CDR3nt: TGCGCCAGCAGCCAAGTCGGGGATGGAAGCAATCAGCCCCAGCATTTT
d_gene: NA
v_gene: TRBV4-1
abundance: once
j_gene: TRBJ1-5

CDR3aa: CASRIGQGANDEQFF
CDR3nt: TGTGCCAGCAGAATAGGACAGGGGGCGAATGATGAGCAGTTCTTC
d_gene: TRBD1
v_gene: TRBV7-9
abundance: NA
j_gene: TRBJ2-1

CDR3aa: CASSVGDRGTGNTIYF
CDR3nt: TGTGCCAGCAGTGTAGGGGACAGGGGGACTGGAAACACCATATATTTT
d_gene: TRBD1
v_gene: TRBV28
abundance: NA
j_gene: TRBJ1-3

CDR3aa: CAWSRGDGQPQHF
CDR3nt: TGTGCCTGGAGCCGGGGGGACGGTCAGCCCCAGCATTTT
d_gene: NA
v_gene: TRBV30
abundance: NA
j_gene: TRBJ1-5

CDR3aa: CASSQDQFPPVAPYTDTQYF
CDR3nt: TGCGCCAGCAGCCAAGATCAATTTCCCCCGGTAGCGCCGTACACAGATACGCAGTATTTT
d_gene: NA
v_gene: TRBV4-3
abundance: NA
j_gene: TRBJ2-3

CDR3aa: CASTYNSLYGYTF
CDR3nt: TGTGCCAGTACCTACAACAGCCTCTATGGCTACACCTTC
d_gene: NA
v_gene: TRBV19
abundance: NA
j_gene: TRBJ1-2

CDR3aa: CASSRSADRADTQYF
CDR3nt: TGCGCCAGCAGCCGCTCGGCGGACAGAGCGGATACGCAGTATTTT
d_gene: NA
v_gene: TRBV4-3
abundance: NA
j_gene: TRBJ2-3

CDR3aa: CASSLRQNSPLHF
CDR3nt: TGTGCCAGCAGCCTACGACAGAATTCACCCCTCCACTTT
d_gene: NA
v_gene: TRBV6-5
abundance: NA
j_gene: TRBJ1-6